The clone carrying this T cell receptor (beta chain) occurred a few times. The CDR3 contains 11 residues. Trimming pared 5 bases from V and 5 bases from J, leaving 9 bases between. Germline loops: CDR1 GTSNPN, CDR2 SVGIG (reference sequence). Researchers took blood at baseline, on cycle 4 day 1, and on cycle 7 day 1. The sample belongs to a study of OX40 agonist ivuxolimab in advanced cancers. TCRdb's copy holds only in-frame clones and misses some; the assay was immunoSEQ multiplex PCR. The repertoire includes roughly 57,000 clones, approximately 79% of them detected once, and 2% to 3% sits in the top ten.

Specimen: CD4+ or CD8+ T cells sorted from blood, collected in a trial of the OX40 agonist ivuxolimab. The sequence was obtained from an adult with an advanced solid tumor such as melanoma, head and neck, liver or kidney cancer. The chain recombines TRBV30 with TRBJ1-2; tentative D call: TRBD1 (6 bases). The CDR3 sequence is CAWARGYGYTF. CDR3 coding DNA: TGTGCCTGGGCGAGGGGGTATGGCTACACCTTC.